This T cell receptor (beta chain) was found in a study of blood T cell repertoires in COVID-19. The CDR3 sequence is 17 residues long. V gave up 0 bases and J gave up 4 bases; unmatched junction bases: 7. Germline V gene data show CDR1 as MGHRA and CDR2 as YSYEKL. Sequenced by immunoSEQ multiplex PCR; TCRdb stores in-frame clones only, minus some. The sample holds about 230,000 clones; about 82% are singletons and the top ten take more than 4.5%. The clonotype was recovered from a man aged 50-59 years with COVID-19, enrolled during active disease. The sequencing input was peripheral blood. This chain uses TRBV4-1 with TRBJ2-1; 9 nucleotides align to TRBD2. The CDR3 loop is CASSQDQVSGGYNEQFF. The DNA of the CDR3 is TGCGCCAGCAGCCAAGATCAGGTTAGCGGGGGATACAATGAGCAGTTCTTC.